The next 5 T cell receptor beta chains were all read from a single sample in a study of blood T cell repertoires in COVID-19. Sequenced by immunoSEQ multiplex PCR; TCRdb stores in-frame clones only, minus some. The sample contains roughly 380,000 clones, 85% of which appear only once. The sequencing input was peripheral blood. These receptors were taken from a woman aged 18-29 years with acute or convalescent COVID-19.

The chain uses TRBV7-9 and TRBJ1-5; D perhaps matches TRBD1 (5 bases). Germline values: CDR1 SEHNR, CDR2 FQNEAQ (reference sequence). The V gene lost 2 bases and the J gene lost 3 bases, with 20 bases spanning the gap. CDR3 length: 18 residues. The CDR3, as DNA: TGTGCCAGCAGCTTAAGTAGTGCCGAGTGGGGCAACAATCAGCCCCAGCATTTT. Translated: CASSLSSAEWGNNQPQHF.

This clone was seen a few times. The chain combines TRBV7-2 with TRBJ2-3; 8 bases line up with TRBD1. The junction had 6 bases not matched to a gene; V was cut back by 5 bases and J by 5 bases. CDR3 length equals 14 residues. The germline CDR1 and CDR2 sequences are SGHTA and FQGNSA. This CDR3 reads CASSLGQGVDTQYF. As DNA, the CDR3 is TGTGCCAGCAGCCTCGGACAGGGAGTAGATACGCAGTATTTT.

The V and J genes are TRBV5-1 and TRBJ1-1; no firm D call. V was trimmed by 3 bases and J by 0 bases, leaving 9 bases between them. Germline lookup yields CDR1 SGHRS and CDR2 YFSETQ. The length of the CDR3 is 14 residues. The CDR3: CASSSPGMNTEAFF. The CDR3 nucleotides read TGCGCCAGCAGCTCCCCGGGGATGAACACTGAAGCTTTCTTT.

The chain has TRBV19 and TRBJ1-5; D ambiguous. Trimming took 2 bases from V and 7 from J, leaving 12 bases between them. The CDR3 has 14 residues. CDR1 and CDR2 from the germline V gene are LNHDA and SQIVND (reference sequence). This CDR3 is CASSIRAGGQPQHF. CDR3 nucleotides: TGTGCCAGTAGTATAAGGGCTGGAGGGCAGCCCCAGCATTTT.

This rearrangement joins TRBV7-9 to TRBJ2-7, with 8 bases aligning to TRBD1. The V and J ends lost 11 bases and 3 bases, in that order; junction bases with no gene match: 6. Germline-derived CDR1 and CDR2 are SEHNR and FQNEAQ (reference sequence). The CDR3 has 12 residues. This CDR3 reads CAYRGSNYEQYF. The CDR3 nucleotides read TGTGCCTACAGGGGGAGTAACTACGAGCAGTACTTC.